The 17 T cell receptor beta chains presented below share a single source sample, sequenced in a study of cytotoxic CD8 clonotypes in ibrutinib-treated CLL. The data were produced by immunoSEQ multiplex PCR, yet TCRdb's version contains in-frame clones alone and is incomplete. The profile shows about 300,000 clones, approximately 79% of them singletons. This specimen consisted of PBMCs, obtained at disease progression, from a patient treated with ibrutinib. The receptors were sampled from a human donor with chronic lymphocytic leukemia.

The DNA for the CDR3 is TGTGCCAGCAGCGTACAACACCACCGAAGCACAGATACGCAGTATTTT. Translating it yields CASSVQHHRSTDTQYF. The chain combines TRBV9 with TRBJ2-3; no reliable D call. Germline CDR1 SGDLS, CDR2 YYNGEE. The CDR3 runs 16 residues. Trimming removed 1 base at V and 0 bases at J, with 12 bases between.

The chain has TRBV27 and TRBJ2-1, with D perhaps TRBD1 or TRBD2 (5 bases each). Germline CDR1 is MNHEY and CDR2 is SMNVEV (reference sequence). The CDR3 totals 13 residues. Trimming removed 2 bases from V and 13 bases from J, with 15 bases in between. CDR3 sequence reads: CASSLGGRTDQFF. The CDR3 bases are TGTGCCAGCAGTTTAGGGGGTCGGACTGACCAGTTCTTC.

The rearrangement links TRBV7-2 to TRBJ2-7; tentatively, D is TRBD1 or TRBD2 (5 bases each). V was cut by 1 base and J by 6 bases, with 16 bases left in between. Germline-derived CDR1 and CDR2 are SGHTA and FQGNSA. The CDR3 contains 15 residues. CDR3 sequence reads: CASSLGGVGGLEQYF. The DNA of the CDR3 is TGTGCCAGCAGCTTAGGAGGGGTCGGCGGTCTCGAGCAGTACTTC.

The CDR3 DNA is TGCGCCAGCAGCCAAGATCCCCCGGGTATCACCTACAATGAGCAGTTCTTC. Its protein is CASSQDPPGITYNEQFF. This chain uses TRBV4-3 with TRBJ2-1; D call uncertain. The CDR3 has 17 amino acids. Germline V CDR1 and CDR2: LGHNA, YSLEER. V lost 0 bases and J lost 2, with 14 bases in between.

This clone was observed a handful of times. The chain links TRBV27 to TRBJ2-7; D might be TRBD2 (7 bases). V lost 11 bases, J lost 3 bases, and 20 bases lay in between. The CDR3 runs 14 residues. In germline, CDR1 is MNHEY, CDR2 SMNVEV (reference sequence). The CDR3 nucleotides are TGTGCCGCCCGGGCTAGCGGAGGGGGCTACGAGCAGTACTTC. This codes for CAARASGGGYEQYF.

Only a few counts were recorded for this clone. CDR3 bases: TGCGCCAGCAGCTCCACTCTCGACGCAAACCAGTTCTTC. The encoded protein is CASSSTLDANQFF. The J gene is TRBJ2-1, the V gene TRBV4-1; D ambiguous. This CDR3 spans 13 amino acids. V lost 5 bases and J lost 13, with 18 bases in between. Germline V gene data show CDR1 as MGHRA and CDR2 as YSYEKL.

This sequence joins TRBV6-6 and TRBJ2-7; tentative D call: TRBD2 (5 bases). V lost 2 bases and J lost 6, with 8 bases in between. The CDR3 length is 12 residues. Germline V lookup: CDR1 MNHNY, CDR2 SVGAGI (reference sequence). The CDR3 DNA reads TGTGCCAGCAGTTACGGAGGAGGCGAGCAGTACTTC. Its protein product is CASSYGGGEQYF.

This chain connects TRBV14 to TRBJ2-7, with D possibly called TRBD1 or TRBD2 (7 bases each). V lost 1 base and J 1 base, leaving 14 bases between the germline ends. The V gene's germline CDR1 is SGHDN and CDR2 FVKESK. The CDR3 is 16 residues long. The CDR3 sequence is CASSQVGGTVSYEQYF. CDR3 DNA: TGTGCCAGCAGCCAAGTCGGGGGGACAGTATCCTACGAGCAGTACTTC.

J is TRBJ1-3 and V is TRBV5-1; maybe TRBD1 (6 bases). CDR3 size: 15 residues. The germline CDR1 and CDR2 sequences are SGHRS and YFSETQ. V dropped 4 bases and J dropped 0 bases, with 11 bases sitting between them. CDR3 DNA: TGCGCCAGCAGCCCTGGAGGGGGCTCTGGAAACACCATATATTTT. It is translated as CASSPGGGSGNTIYF. Full variable domain (outside the CDR3, taken from reference TRBV5-1 and TRBJ1-3): KAGVTQTPRYLIKTRGQQVTLSCSPISGHRSVSWYQQTPGQGLQFLFEYFSETQRNKGNFPGRFSGRQFSNSRSEMNVSTLELGDSALYLCASSPGGGSGNTIYFGEGSWLTVV.

The table lists this clone with a count of one. This sequence joins TRBV20-1 and TRBJ1-2; D possibly corresponds to TRBD1 (6 bases). The V end lost 6 bases, the J end lost 4 bases, and 9 bases lay between the germline ends. Germline-derived CDR1 and CDR2 are DFQATT and SNEGSKA (reference sequence). This CDR3 has 11 amino acids. The CDR3 loop reads CSAQGTYGYTF. DNA for the CDR3: TGCAGTGCCCAGGGGACCTATGGCTACACCTTC.

This clone was counted a single time. The chain joins TRBV7-2 to TRBJ1-1, with a tentative D call TRBD1 (6 bases). Trimming stripped 5 bases from V and 6 bases from J, with 16 bases between. This CDR3 is 14 amino acids long. The germline gives CDR1 SGHTA, CDR2 FQGNSA. CDR3 region: CASSRVLGGAEAFF. CDR3 sequence (DNA): TGTGCCAGCAGCCGCGTTCTGGGGGGCGCTGAAGCTTTCTTT.

V and J are TRBV5-1 and TRBJ1-1, with D unresolved. This CDR3 is built from 13 residues. CDR1 SGHRS and CDR2 YFSETQ come from the germline V gene. Trimming removed 3 bases at V and 5 bases at J, with 11 bases between. The CDR3 DNA is TGCGCCAGCAGCTCGGAAGGGCGGACTGAAGCTTTCTTT. This encodes CASSSEGRTEAFF.

Written as DNA, the CDR3 is TGTGCCAGCAGCTCTCCCTCAGGATACGAGCAGTACTTC. This sequence encodes CASSSPSGYEQYF. This rearrangement joins TRBV7-9 to TRBJ2-7, with D unclear. This CDR3 is 13 amino acids long. The V gene lost 4 bases and the J gene lost 4 bases, with 11 bases spanning the gap. Germline V lookup: CDR1 SEHNR, CDR2 FQNEAQ (reference sequence).

V and J are TRBV14 and TRBJ1-2; no clear D. Deletions cut 1 base from V and 5 bases from J, with 8 bases between. CDR1 is SGHDN, CDR2 FVKESK, per germline. The CDR3 has 13 residues. In DNA, the CDR3 is TGTGCCAGCAGCCAAGTGGGTCGGTATGGCTACACCTTC. Translated, it gives CASSQVGRYGYTF.

The J gene is TRBJ2-7, the V gene TRBV14; possible D gene TRBD2, 7 bases. This CDR3 spans 14 amino acids. Germline CDR1 is SGHDN and CDR2 is FVKESK. Trimming removed 3 bases at V and 6 bases at J, with 15 bases between. The CDR3 protein is CASSQVQGRAEQYF. The CDR3 DNA is TGTGCCAGCAGCCAGGTTCAGGGGAGGGCCGAGCAGTACTTC.

The V call is TRBV19, the J call TRBJ2-2; D is ambiguous. Trimming pared 5 bases from V and 5 bases from J, leaving 9 bases between. In germline, CDR1 is LNHDA, CDR2 SQIVND (reference sequence). This CDR3 has 13 residues. The CDR3 spells CASSLRQTGELFF. The CDR3 coding sequence is TGTGCCAGTAGTCTCCGCCAAACCGGGGAGCTGTTTTTT.

This chain links TRBV7-8 with TRBJ2-5; TRBD1 matches at 10 bases. The V gene's germline CDR1 is SGHVS and CDR2 FQNEAQ. The V and J ends lost 4 bases and 5 bases, in that order; junction bases with no gene match: 10. The CDR3 runs to 16 residues. The CDR3 spells CASSSFRQGARETQYF. The DNA for the CDR3 is TGTGCCAGCAGCTCCTTTAGACAGGGGGCACGGGAGACCCAGTACTTC.